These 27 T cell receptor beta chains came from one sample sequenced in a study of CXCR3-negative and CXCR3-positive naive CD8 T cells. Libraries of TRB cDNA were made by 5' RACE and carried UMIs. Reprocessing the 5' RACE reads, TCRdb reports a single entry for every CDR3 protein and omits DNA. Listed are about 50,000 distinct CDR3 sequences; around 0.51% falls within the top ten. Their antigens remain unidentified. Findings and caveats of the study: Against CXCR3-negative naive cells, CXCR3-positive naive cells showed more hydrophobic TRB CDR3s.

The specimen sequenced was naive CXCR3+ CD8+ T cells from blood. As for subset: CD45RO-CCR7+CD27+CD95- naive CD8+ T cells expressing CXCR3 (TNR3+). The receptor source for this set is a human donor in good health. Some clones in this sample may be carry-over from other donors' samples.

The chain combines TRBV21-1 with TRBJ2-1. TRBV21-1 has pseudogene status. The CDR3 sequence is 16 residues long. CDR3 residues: CASSKSFRSSYNEQFF.

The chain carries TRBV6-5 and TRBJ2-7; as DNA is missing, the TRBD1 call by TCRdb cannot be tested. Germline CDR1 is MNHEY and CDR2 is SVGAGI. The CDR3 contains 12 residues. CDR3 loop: CASGTGVREQYF.

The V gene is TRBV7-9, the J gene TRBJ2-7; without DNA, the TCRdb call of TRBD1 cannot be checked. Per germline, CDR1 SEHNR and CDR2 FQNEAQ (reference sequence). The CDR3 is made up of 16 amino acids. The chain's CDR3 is CASSPWVTEENYEQYF.

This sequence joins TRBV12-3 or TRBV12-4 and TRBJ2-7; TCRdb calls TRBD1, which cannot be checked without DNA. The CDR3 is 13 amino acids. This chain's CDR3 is CASRPGQFYEQYF.

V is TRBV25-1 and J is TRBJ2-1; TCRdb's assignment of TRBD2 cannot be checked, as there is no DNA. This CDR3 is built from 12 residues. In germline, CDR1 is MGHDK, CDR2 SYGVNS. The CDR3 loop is CASNLRGYEQFF.

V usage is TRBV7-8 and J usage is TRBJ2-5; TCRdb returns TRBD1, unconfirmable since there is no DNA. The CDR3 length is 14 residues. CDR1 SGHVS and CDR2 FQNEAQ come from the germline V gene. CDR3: CASEDRGSKETQYF. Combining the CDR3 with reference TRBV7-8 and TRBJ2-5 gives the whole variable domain GAGVSQSPRYKVAKRGQDVALRCDPISGHVSLFWYQQALGQGPEFLTYFQNEAQLDKSGLPSDRFFAERPEGSVSTLKIQRTQQEDSAVYLCASEDRGSKETQYFGPGTRLLVL.

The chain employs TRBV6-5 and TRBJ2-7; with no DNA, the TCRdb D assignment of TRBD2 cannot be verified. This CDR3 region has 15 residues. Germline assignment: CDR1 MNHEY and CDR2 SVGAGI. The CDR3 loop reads CASSSGGNPTYEQYF.

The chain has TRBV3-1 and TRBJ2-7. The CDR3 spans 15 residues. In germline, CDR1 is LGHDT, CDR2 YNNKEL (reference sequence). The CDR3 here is CASSPRVAVSYEQYF.

The CDR3 loop is CASLGDTEAFF. The rearrangement joins TRBV15 to TRBJ1-1; TCRdb gives TRBD1 as the D gene, but with no DNA this cannot be confirmed. Germline assignment: CDR1 LNHNV and CDR2 YYDKDF (reference sequence). The CDR3 extends over 11 amino acids.

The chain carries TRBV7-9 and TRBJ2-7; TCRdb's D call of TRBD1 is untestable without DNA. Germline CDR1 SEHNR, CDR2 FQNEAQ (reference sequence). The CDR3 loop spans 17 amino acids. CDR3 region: CASSSLAGTGDLYEQYF. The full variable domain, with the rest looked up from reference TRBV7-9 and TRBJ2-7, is DTGVSQNPRHKITKRGQNVTFRCDPISEHNRLYWYRQTLGQGPEFLTYFQNEAQLEKSRLLSDRFSAERPKGSFSTLEIQRTEQGDSAMYLCASSSLAGTGDLYEQYFGPGTRLTVT.

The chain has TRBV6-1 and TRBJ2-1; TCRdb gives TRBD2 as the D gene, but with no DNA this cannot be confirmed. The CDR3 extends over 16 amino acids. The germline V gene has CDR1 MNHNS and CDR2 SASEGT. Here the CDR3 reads CASSELAGGSLNEQFF.

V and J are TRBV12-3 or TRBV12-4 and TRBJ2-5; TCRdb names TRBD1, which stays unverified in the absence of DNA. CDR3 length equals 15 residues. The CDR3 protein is CASSLTGGGQETQYF.

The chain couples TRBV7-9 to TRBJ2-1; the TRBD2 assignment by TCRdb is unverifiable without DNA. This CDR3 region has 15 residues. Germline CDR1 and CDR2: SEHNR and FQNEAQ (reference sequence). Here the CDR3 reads CASSLTSGGANEQFF.

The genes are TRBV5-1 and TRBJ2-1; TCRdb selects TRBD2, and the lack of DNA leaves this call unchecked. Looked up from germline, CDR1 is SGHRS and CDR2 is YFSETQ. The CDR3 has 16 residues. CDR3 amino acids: CASSLGTGGDYNEQFF.

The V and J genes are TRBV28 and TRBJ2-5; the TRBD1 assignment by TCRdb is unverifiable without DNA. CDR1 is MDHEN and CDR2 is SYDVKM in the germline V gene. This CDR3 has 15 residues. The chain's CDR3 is CASTARTAIVETQYF.

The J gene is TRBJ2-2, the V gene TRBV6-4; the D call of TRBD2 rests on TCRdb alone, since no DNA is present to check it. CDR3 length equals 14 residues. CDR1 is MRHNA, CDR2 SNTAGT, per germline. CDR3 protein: CASTASGEAGELFF.

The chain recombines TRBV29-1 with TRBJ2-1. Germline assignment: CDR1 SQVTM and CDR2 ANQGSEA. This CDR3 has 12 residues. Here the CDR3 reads CSVESSYNEQFF.

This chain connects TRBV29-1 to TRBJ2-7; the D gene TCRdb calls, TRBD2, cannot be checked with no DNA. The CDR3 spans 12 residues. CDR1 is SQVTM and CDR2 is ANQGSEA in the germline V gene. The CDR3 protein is CSGLKGQYEQYF.

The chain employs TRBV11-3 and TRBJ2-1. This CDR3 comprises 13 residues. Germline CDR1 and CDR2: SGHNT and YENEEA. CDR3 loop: CASSRRIDNEQFF.

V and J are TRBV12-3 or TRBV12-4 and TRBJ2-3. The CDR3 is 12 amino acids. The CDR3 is CASSFWQDTQYF.

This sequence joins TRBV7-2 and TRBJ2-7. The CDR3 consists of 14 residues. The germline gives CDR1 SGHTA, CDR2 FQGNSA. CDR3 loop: CASSLRQVSYEQYF.

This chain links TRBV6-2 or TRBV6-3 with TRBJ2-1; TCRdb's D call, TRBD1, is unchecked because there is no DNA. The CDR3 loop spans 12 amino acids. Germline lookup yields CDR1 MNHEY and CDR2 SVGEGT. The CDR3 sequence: CASSYGAGEQFF.

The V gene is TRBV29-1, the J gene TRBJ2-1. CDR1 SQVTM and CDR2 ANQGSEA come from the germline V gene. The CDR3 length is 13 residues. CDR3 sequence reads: CSVANNPNNEQFF.

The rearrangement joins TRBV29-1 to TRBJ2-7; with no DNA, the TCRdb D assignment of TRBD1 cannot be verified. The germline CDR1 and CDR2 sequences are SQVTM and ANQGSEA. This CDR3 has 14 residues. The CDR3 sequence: CSVEDPRQGYEQYF.

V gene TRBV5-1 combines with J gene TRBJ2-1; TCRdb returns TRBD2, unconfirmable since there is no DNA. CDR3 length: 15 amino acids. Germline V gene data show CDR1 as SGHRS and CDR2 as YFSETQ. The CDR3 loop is CASSLGTTDYNEQFF. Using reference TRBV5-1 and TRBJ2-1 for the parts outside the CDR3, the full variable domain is KAGVTQTPRYLIKTRGQQVTLSCSPISGHRSVSWYQQTPGQGLQFLFEYFSETQRNKGNFPGRFSGRQFSNSRSEMNVSTLELGDSALYLCASSLGTTDYNEQFFGPGTRLTVL.

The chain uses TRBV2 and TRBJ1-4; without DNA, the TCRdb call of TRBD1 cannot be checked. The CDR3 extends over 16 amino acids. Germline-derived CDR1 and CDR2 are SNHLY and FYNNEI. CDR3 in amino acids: CASTGPPGQGDEKLFF.

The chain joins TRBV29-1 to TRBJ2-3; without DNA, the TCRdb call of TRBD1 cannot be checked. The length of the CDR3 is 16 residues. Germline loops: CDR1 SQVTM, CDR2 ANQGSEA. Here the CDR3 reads CSVEDKTGGKTDTQYF.